These 2 T cell receptor beta chains were all obtained from the same sample, sequenced in a study of cytomegalovirus exposure and HLA in healthy donors. 60 Vbeta and 13 Jbeta primers were used in PCR. Produced via immunoSEQ multiplex PCR; TCRdb's table is partial and in-frame only. Of approximately 100,000 clones listed, over 75% are singletons. The sample was PBMCs. Receptors originate from a man aged 18 to 30 in good health and CMV-seronegative.

This sequence joins TRBV27 and TRBJ1-5; D is perhaps TRBD1 (5 bases). The CDR3 runs 15 residues. The V end lost 3 bases, the J end lost 2 bases, and 11 bases lay between the germline ends. The germline CDR1 and CDR2 sequences are MNHEY and SMNVEV (reference sequence). The CDR3 is CASSFGGRGNQPQHF. The CDR3 bases are TGTGCCAGCAGTTTTGGTGGCAGGGGCAATCAGCCCCAGCATTTT.

This clone was detected only a few times. The chain has TRBV18 and TRBJ2-1; D may be TRBD2 (5 bases). Germline CDR1 is KGHSH and CDR2 is LQKENI. Trimming stripped 3 bases from V and 9 bases from J, with 15 bases between. The CDR3 totals 14 residues. Written as DNA, the CDR3 is TGTGCCAGCTCACCGTTTAAGACCGCGGGTGAGCAGTTCTTC. Encoded protein: CASSPFKTAGEQFF.